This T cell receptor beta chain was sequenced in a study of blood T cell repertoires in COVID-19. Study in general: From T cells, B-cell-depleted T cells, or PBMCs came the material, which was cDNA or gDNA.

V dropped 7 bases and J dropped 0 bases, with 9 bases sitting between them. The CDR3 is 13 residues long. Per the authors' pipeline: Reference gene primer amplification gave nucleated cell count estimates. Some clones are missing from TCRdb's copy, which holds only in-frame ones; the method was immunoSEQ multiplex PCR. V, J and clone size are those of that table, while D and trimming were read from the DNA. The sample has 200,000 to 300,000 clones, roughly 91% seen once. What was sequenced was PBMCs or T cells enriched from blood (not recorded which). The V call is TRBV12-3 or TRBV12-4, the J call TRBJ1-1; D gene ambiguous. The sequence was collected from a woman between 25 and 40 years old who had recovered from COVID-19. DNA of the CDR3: TGTGCCAGCACGTTCCAGATGAACACTGAAGCTTTCTTT. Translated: CASTFQMNTEAFF.